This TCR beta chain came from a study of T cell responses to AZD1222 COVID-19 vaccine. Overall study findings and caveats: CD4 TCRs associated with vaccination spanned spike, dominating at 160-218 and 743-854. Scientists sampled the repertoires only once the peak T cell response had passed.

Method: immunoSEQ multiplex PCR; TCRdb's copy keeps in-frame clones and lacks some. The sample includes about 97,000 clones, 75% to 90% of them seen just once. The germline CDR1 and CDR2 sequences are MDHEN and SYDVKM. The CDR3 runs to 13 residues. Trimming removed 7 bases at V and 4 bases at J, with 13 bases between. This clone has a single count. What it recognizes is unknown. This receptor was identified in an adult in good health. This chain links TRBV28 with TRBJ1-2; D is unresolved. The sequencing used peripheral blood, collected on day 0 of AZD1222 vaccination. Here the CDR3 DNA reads TGTGCCAGCACCGACCGCCAGGCCTATGGCTACACCTTC. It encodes CASTDRQAYGYTF.